One sample yielded the 28 T cell receptor beta chains listed below, sequenced in a study of T cells in Graves' hyperthyroidism and ophthalmopathy. TCR beta CDR3 regions were amplified from RNA transcripts. TCR CDR3 regions were first amplified by RT-PCR with HTBI primers. From the multiplex PCR reads, TCRdb called clonotypes with MiXCR, one entry per CDR3 protein. Of about 660,000 distinct CDR3 sequences detected, 45% appear once; the ten largest clones hold roughly 6.5%. The sample taken for sequencing was peripheral blood or thyroid tissue (not recorded which). These receptors all come from an adult man with Graves' disease, either hyperthyroidism or ophthalmopathy (not recorded which).

CDR3 region: CAISDPSGGAQETQYF. The CDR3 DNA reads as TGTGCCATCAGTGACCCTAGCGGGGGGGCCCAAGAGACCCAGTACTTC. The V call is TRBV10-3, the J call TRBJ2-5, with 12 positions matching TRBD2. With 3 bases clipped from V and 1 base from J, the junction kept 3 bases outside the gene matches. Germline V gene data show CDR1 as ENHRY and CDR2 as SYGVKD. The CDR3 has 16 amino acids.

Here the CDR3 DNA reads TGTGCCAGTAGTCCTAGGGGACGACATTATGGCTACACCTTC. Translating gives CASSPRGRHYGYTF. V usage is TRBV19 and J usage is TRBJ1-2, with D tentatively TRBD1 (5 bases). Germline V gene data show CDR1 as LNHDA and CDR2 as SQIVND (reference sequence). Trimming took off 5 bases at V and 5 bases at J, with 15 bases between the two ends. The CDR3 is made up of 14 amino acids.

This clonotype was counted between two and nine times. V usage is TRBV19 and J usage is TRBJ1-2, with unresolved D. CDR3 size: 14 residues. V dropped 3 bases and J dropped 4 bases, with 12 bases sitting between them. CDR1 and CDR2 (germline): LNHDA, SQIVND (reference sequence). The CDR3 DNA follows: TGTGCCAGTAGTATGGATGAGAGAACCTATGGCTACACCTTC. Translated, it gives CASSMDERTYGYTF.

This clonotype was detected only a few times. The chain carries TRBV6-4 and TRBJ1-6, with TRBD1 matching 9 bases. This CDR3 is 15 amino acids long. CDR1 and CDR2 from the germline V gene are MRHNA and SNTAGT. Trimming cost V 4 bases and J 5 bases; bases outside gene matches: 3. CDR3 sequence: CASSAGTGHNSPLHF. CDR3 bases: TGTGCCAGCAGTGCGGGGACAGGGCATAATTCACCCCTCCACTTT.

In its sample, this clonotype was seen a few times. The V and J genes are TRBV6-6 and TRBJ2-5, with D possibly matching TRBD2 (5 bases). V dropped 6 bases and J dropped 4 bases, with 12 bases sitting between them. Germline V lookup: CDR1 MNHNY, CDR2 SVGAGI (reference sequence). The CDR3 runs to 13 residues. The CDR3 DNA reads TGTGCCAGCAGCCGGACTCACCTAGAGACCCAGTACTTC. It yields the protein CASSRTHLETQYF.

Turning to this clonotype: One end of the junction is discordant with germline, which a read error may explain. The chain is built from TRBV5-1 and TRBJ1-3; TRBD1 is a possible D gene (5 bases). Germline V gene sequence: CDR1 SGHRS, CDR2 YFSETQ. CDR3 length: 16 amino acids. The CDR3 nucleotides are TGCGCCAGCAGCCGGGACGGACCGGACTCTAGAAACACCATATATTTT. Translating gives CASSRDGPDSRNTIYF.

The chain uses TRBV12-3 or TRBV12-4 and TRBJ2-2, with a tentative D call TRBD2 (6 bases). Trimming took 4 bases from V and 4 from J, leaving 13 bases between them. CDR3 length: 15 residues. In DNA form, the CDR3 reads TGTGCCAGCAGTTCAGCGGGCGCGGGCACCGGGGAGCTGTTTTTT. Encoded protein: CASSSAGAGTGELFF.

The sample holds many counts of this clonotype. The chain is built from TRBV5-1 and TRBJ1-6, with 7 bases aligning to TRBD1. Germline V gives CDR1 SGHRS, CDR2 YFSETQ. The CDR3 spans 15 residues. The V segment lost 4 bases and the J segment 7 bases; nucleotides outside the gene matches: 8. Written as DNA, the CDR3 is TGCGCCAGCAGCCTGGACAGGCCGCTGAATTCACCCCTCCACTTT. Translating gives CASSLDRPLNSPLHF. The full variable domain, completed using reference TRBV5-1 and TRBJ1-6, is KAGVTQTPRYLIKTRGQQVTLSCSPISGHRSVSWYQQTPGQGLQFLFEYFSETQRNKGNFPGRFSGRQFSNSRSEMNVSTLELGDSALYLCASSLDRPLNSPLHFGNGTRLTVT.

The genes are TRBV7-9 and TRBJ2-2, with 8 bases matching TRBD1. With 4 bases clipped from V and 3 bases from J, the junction kept 4 bases outside the gene matches. This CDR3 is 15 amino acids long. Germline CDR1 reads SEHNR; CDR2 reads FQNEAQ (reference sequence). For the CDR3, the DNA is TGTGCCAGCAGCTCATCAGGGGGCGACACCGGGGAGCTGTTTTTT. This translates into CASSSSGGDTGELFF.

The chain combines TRBV10-3 with TRBJ1-3, with TRBD1 matching 8 bases. Germline V gives CDR1 ENHRY, CDR2 SYGVKD. The CDR3 is made up of 16 amino acids. Germline trimming cut 7 bases from V and 8 bases from J; bases unmatched to any gene: 16. The CDR3 sequence is CAIISDRDGYGYTIYF. CDR3 DNA: TGTGCCATCATTTCGGACAGGGATGGCTATGGCTACACCATATATTTT.

The chain links TRBV15 to TRBJ2-5, with D perhaps being TRBD1 or TRBD2 (7 bases each). V lost 8 bases and J 2 bases, leaving 9 bases between the germline ends. The CDR3 has 12 amino acids. Germline values: CDR1 LNHNV, CDR2 YYDKDF (reference sequence). CDR3 sequence (DNA): TGTGCCACCCAGGGGGGGCAAGAGACCCAGTACTTC. This translates into CATQGGQETQYF.

Turning to this clonotype: Being one base from a much bigger clone, this may be a read error. This chain connects TRBV10-3 to TRBJ1-1; D possibly corresponds to TRBD1 (6 bases). The CDR3 totals 14 residues. Looked up from germline, CDR1 is ENHRY and CDR2 is SYGVKD. The CDR3 DNA follows: TGTGCCATCAGAACAGGGTTTGGGGACACTGAAGCTTCCTTT. Encoded protein: CAIRTGFGDTEASF.

Turning to this clonotype: At one boundary the junction diverges from the germline segment, which might be a read error. The chain couples TRBV29-1 to TRBJ1-6; possible D gene TRBD1, 6 bases. The length of the CDR3 is 14 residues. Germline-derived CDR1 and CDR2 are SQVTM and ANQGSEA. The CDR3 sequence: CSVAGGREHSPLHF. DNA of the CDR3: TGCAGTGTTGCGGGGGGGCGCGAGCACTCACCCCTCCACTTT.

This clonotype was found many times. The chain couples TRBV5-1 to TRBJ1-5; D not certain. Germline values: CDR1 SGHRS, CDR2 YFSETQ. This CDR3 region has 13 residues. V shed 1 base and J shed 5 bases, with 7 bases lying between them. The CDR3 region has the DNA TGCGCCAGCAGCTTGAACGGGGATCAGCCCCAGCATTTT. Amino acids: CASSLNGDQPQHF.

This clonotype was found a few times. The chain uses TRBV20-1 and TRBJ1-1; D perhaps matches TRBD1 (5 bases). With 6 bases removed from V and 0 bases from J, the gap between germline ends came to 17 bases. CDR1 DFQATT and CDR2 SNEGSKA come from the germline V gene (reference sequence). The CDR3 totals 15 residues. CDR3 in amino acids: CSANDGALLNTEAFF. CDR3 nucleotides: TGCAGTGCCAACGATGGGGCGCTATTGAACACTGAAGCTTTCTTT.

This chain links TRBV7-8 with TRBJ1-5; TRBD1 matches 12 bases. The length of the CDR3 is 15 residues. Germline CDR1 SGHVS, CDR2 FQNEAQ. Trimming cost V 5 bases and J 11 bases; bases outside gene matches: 10. DNA of the CDR3: TGTGCCAGCAGCCCGGGACAGGGGGCTATCGAGACCCAGCATTTT. Its protein product is CASSPGQGAIETQHF.

The chain uses TRBV7-8 and TRBJ1-1; perhaps TRBD1 as D (5 bases). Trimming cost V 0 bases and J 0 bases, with 14 bases left between them. Germline CDR1 and CDR2: SGHVS and FQNEAQ. The CDR3 loop spans 17 amino acids. CDR3 in DNA: TGTGCCAGCAGCTTAGCGCTCGGGAGGGGCATGAACACTGAAGCTTTCTTT. Translating gives CASSLALGRGMNTEAFF.

This clonotype occurred many times. This chain uses TRBV7-2 with TRBJ2-7, with D tentatively TRBD2 (6 bases). Germline-derived CDR1 and CDR2 are SGHTA and FQGNSA. CDR3 length: 16 amino acids. Trimming shortened V by 1 base and J by 2 bases, and 15 bases separated the two germline ends. The CDR3 DNA reads TGTGCCAGCAGCTTAGATTCAGGCGGGATCGCCTACGAGCAGTACTTC. Translated: CASSLDSGGIAYEQYF.

The genes are TRBV7-9 and TRBJ2-5; 8 positions match TRBD2. J gave up 2 bases and V 4 bases, and 9 bases lay outside the gene matches. Germline lookup yields CDR1 SEHNR and CDR2 FQNEAQ (reference sequence). The CDR3 has 16 amino acids. The CDR3 spells CASSSAGGGPQETQYF. CDR3 in DNA: TGTGCCAGCAGCTCGGCCGGGGGGGGGCCGCAAGAGACCCAGTACTTC. The full variable domain, its missing parts supplied by reference TRBV7-9 and TRBJ2-5, is DTGVSQNPRHKITKRGQNVTFRCDPISEHNRLYWYRQTLGQGPEFLTYFQNEAQLEKSRLLSDRFSAERPKGSFSTLEIQRTEQGDSAMYLCASSSAGGGPQETQYFGPGTRLLVL.

This clonotype showed up many times. The genes are TRBV25-1 and TRBJ1-6; D is unresolved. CDR1 and CDR2 from the germline V gene are MGHDK and SYGVNS. Between the trimmed V and J ends, which lost 7 bases and 3 bases, there was a span of 7 bases. The CDR3 runs to 13 residues. The CDR3, as DNA: TGTGCCAGCATCGGGTACTATAATTCACCCCTCCACTTT. Translation: CASIGYYNSPLHF.

In its sample, this clonotype was seen a few times. The chain carries TRBV7-8 and TRBJ2-5; the D is unclear. This CDR3 is built from 15 residues. Trimming removed 6 bases from V and 3 bases from J, with 17 bases in between. Per germline, CDR1 SGHVS and CDR2 FQNEAQ. Here the CDR3 DNA reads TGTGCCAGCAGTTACCTCCGGGCCCACGAAGAGACCCAGTACTTC. Translated, it gives CASSYLRAHEETQYF.

This chain joins TRBV6-5 and TRBJ2-5, with 10 bases fitting TRBD2. CDR1 is MNHEY, CDR2 SVGAGI, per germline. V lost 0 bases to trimming and J lost 0 bases; unmatched junction nucleotides: 10. This CDR3 comprises 19 residues. This CDR3 reads CASSYSPMGSGRDQETQYF. The CDR3 DNA is TGTGCCAGCAGTTACTCCCCTATGGGGAGCGGGAGGGACCAAGAGACCCAGTACTTC.

This clonotype was picked up a small number of times. A clone one base away is much larger, so this may be a read error. V gene TRBV7-2 combines with J gene TRBJ2-7; 8 bases fit TRBD1. The germline V gene has CDR1 SGHTA and CDR2 FQGNSA. The CDR3 sequence is 14 residues long. Trimming removed 5 bases from V and 3 bases from J; junction bases left unmatched: 6. The CDR3 nucleotides are TGTGCCAGCAGCCCGAACAGGGGGGACTACGAGCAGTACTTC. It encodes CASSPNRGDYEQYF.

This sequence joins TRBV19 and TRBJ2-2; D is possibly TRBD2 (6 bases). The CDR3 has 15 amino acids. With 9 bases removed from V and 3 bases from J, the gap between germline ends came to 17 bases. CDR1 and CDR2 from the germline V gene are LNHDA and SQIVND (reference sequence). CDR3 region: CASLRRRGDTGELFF. In nucleotides, the CDR3 is TGTGCCAGCCTCAGGAGGCGCGGGGACACCGGGGAGCTGTTTTTT.

With respect to this clonotype: A read error may account for a junction end that differs from germline. The J gene is TRBJ1-1, the V gene TRBV7-6, with D uncertain. The CDR3 is 14 amino acids. The germline CDR1 and CDR2 sequences are SGHVS and FNYEAQ. The CDR3 sequence: CSSSLGGMNTEAFF. The CDR3, as DNA: TGTTCCAGCAGCTTAGGCGGAATGAACACTGAAGCTTTCTTT.

This clonotype appeared a single time. Given the absence of the conserved phenylalanine or tryptophan at the CDR3 end, a read error is likely. The limits of the CDR3 on the DNA are not certain, so only TCRdb's listed CDR3 is given. The rearrangement links TRBV2 to TRBJ1-4; the table names TRBD1, a call not compared with the DNA. The CDR3 is 10 amino acids in total, end residues counted. Germline assignment: CDR1 SNHLY and CDR2 FYNNEI. The CDR3 reads CASSELTRDS.

This CDR3 reads CASSIPQGATNEKLFF. CDR3 nucleotide sequence: TGTGCCAGTAGTATACCACAGGGGGCTACTAATGAAAAACTGTTTTTT. This chain links TRBV19 with TRBJ1-4; 9 bases map to TRBD1. The V gene end was trimmed by 2 bases and the J gene end by 2 bases; junction bases not matched to a gene: 3. Germline assignment: CDR1 LNHDA and CDR2 SQIVND (reference sequence). The CDR3 consists of 16 residues.

This chain uses TRBV7-8 with TRBJ2-5; 12 bases fit TRBD2. The CDR3 has 16 amino acids. The germline CDR1 and CDR2 sequences are SGHVS and FQNEAQ. Trimming at V came to 5 bases and at J to 3 bases, leaving 7 bases not matched to a gene. CDR3: CASSPRRTSGEETQYF. DNA of the CDR3: TGTGCCAGCAGCCCGAGACGGACTAGCGGGGAAGAGACCCAGTACTTC.